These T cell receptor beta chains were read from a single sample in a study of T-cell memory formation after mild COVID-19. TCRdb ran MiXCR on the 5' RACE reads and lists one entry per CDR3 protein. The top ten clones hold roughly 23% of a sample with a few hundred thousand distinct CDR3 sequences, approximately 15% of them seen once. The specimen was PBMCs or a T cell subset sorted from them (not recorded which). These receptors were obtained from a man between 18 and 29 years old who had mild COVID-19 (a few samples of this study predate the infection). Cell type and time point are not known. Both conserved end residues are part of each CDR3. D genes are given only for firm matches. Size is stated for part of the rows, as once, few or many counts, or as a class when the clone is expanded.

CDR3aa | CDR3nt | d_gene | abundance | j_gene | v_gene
CASSRNPSEETQYF | TGCGCCAGCAGCCGGAACCCGTCGGAGGAGACCCAGTACTTC | . | many | TRBJ2-5 | TRBV5-1
CSSSQDPPGLAGLNTQYF | TGCTCCAGCAGCCAAGATCCCCCCGGACTAGCGGGGTTAAATACGCAGTATTTT | TRBD2 | few | TRBJ2-3 | TRBV4-1
CASSTRTGGGTDTQYF | TGTGCCAGCAGCACACGGACAGGGGGTGGCACAGATACGCAGTATTTT | TRBD1 | . | TRBJ2-3 | TRBV9
CASSNISYEQYF | TGTGCCAGCAGTAATATCTCCTACGAGCAGTACTTC | . | few | TRBJ2-7 | TRBV5-5
CASSQVGGGAVETQYF | TGTGCCAGCAGCCAAGTCGGCGGGGGGGCCGTAGAGACCCAGTACTTC | TRBD2 | many | TRBJ2-5 | TRBV3-1
CSAGLTSGGAYNEQFF | TGCAGTGCTGGGTTAACTAGCGGGGGGGCCTACAATGAGCAGTTCTTC | TRBD2 | . | TRBJ2-1 | TRBV20-1
CASSLGPTEQYF | TGTGCCAGCAGCTTGGGGCCAACCGAGCAGTACTTC | . | . | TRBJ2-7 | TRBV7-9
CASSRDRLATGELFF | TGCGCCAGCAGCCGAGACAGGCTCGCCACCGGGGAGCTGTTTTTT | . | . | TRBJ2-2 | TRBV5-1
CASSLRLAGGPEGIQYF | TGCGCCAGCAGCCTCAGACTAGCGGGGGGGCCTGAGGGCATTCAGTACTTC | TRBD2 | few | TRBJ2-4 | TRBV4-3
CASSINRADTQYF | TGTGCCAGCAGTATTAATAGGGCAGATACGCAGTATTTT | . | few | TRBJ2-3 | TRBV12-3/TRBV12-4
CASSFYTSGGANTQYF | TGTGCCAGCAGTTTCTATACTAGCGGGGGGGCAAATACGCAGTATTTT | TRBD2 | many | TRBJ2-3 | TRBV12-3/TRBV12-4
CASSQAGWTDTQYF | TGCGCCAGCAGCCAAGCGGGGTGGACAGATACGCAGTATTTT | . | few | TRBJ2-3 | TRBV4-3
CSVEGEAEQFF | TGCAGCGTTGAAGGAGAGGCTGAGCAGTTCTTC | . | . | TRBJ2-1 | TRBV29-1
CASSQGPGTGTSGANVLTF | TGTGCCAGCAGCCAGGGTCCCGGGACGGGGACCTCTGGGGCCAACGTCCTGACTTTC | . | once | TRBJ2-6 | TRBV9
CASSFGQGRTGNTIYF | TGTGCCAGCAGCTTTGGGCAGGGAAGGACTGGAAACACCATATATTTT | . | many | TRBJ1-3 | TRBV7-6
CASSLYTGTPNGYTF | TGTGCCAGCAGCCTATACACCGGGACCCCTAATGGCTACACCTTC | . | medium-sized | TRBJ1-2 | TRBV6-5
CASSPQLQGGRTEAFF | TGTGCCAGCTCACCACAGCTACAGGGTGGAAGGACTGAAGCTTTCTTT | . | few | TRBJ1-1 | TRBV18
CSAAGQAGRASYEQYF | TGCAGTGCTGCAGGACAGGCCGGGAGAGCCTCCTACGAGCAGTACTTC | . | . | TRBJ2-7 | TRBV20-1
CASSDYRGPAPGELFF | TGTGCCAGCAGCGATTACAGGGGGCCCGCCCCCGGGGAGCTGTTTTTT | TRBD1 | . | TRBJ2-2 | TRBV13
CASSFNRADTEAFF | TGCGCCAGCAGCTTTAACAGGGCCGACACTGAAGCTTTCTTT | . | . | TRBJ1-1 | TRBV5-1
CASSEPRGSGPFGKLFF | TGTGCCAGCAGCGAACCCAGGGGTTCGGGGCCCTTTGGAAAACTGTTTTTT | . | . | TRBJ1-4 | TRBV28
CASYGGGETQYF | TGTGCCAGCTATGGAGGAGGAGAGACCCAGTACTTC | . | . | TRBJ2-5 | TRBV7-2
CSASEGWGGDTQYF | TGCAGTGCTAGTGAGGGATGGGGGGGTGATACGCAGTATTTT | TRBD2 | . | TRBJ2-3 | TRBV20-1
CASSPGPGDDTF | TGTGCCAGCAGCCCGGGTCCGGGGGACGACACCTTC | . | . | TRBJ1-2 | TRBV5-6
CASSYSKLAGGISYNEQFF | TGTGCCAGCAGTTACTCGAAACTAGCGGGGGGGATCTCCTACAATGAGCAGTTCTTC | TRBD2 | few | TRBJ2-1 | TRBV6-2/TRBV6-3
CAWSGSTYEQYF | TGTGCCTGGAGTGGCAGTACCTACGAGCAGTACTTC | . | . | TRBJ2-7 | TRBV30
CASSFRQGGADTQYF | TGTGCCAGCAGTTTTCGGCAGGGGGGCGCAGATACGCAGTATTTT | . | few | TRBJ2-3 | TRBV12-3/TRBV12-4
CASSFVTGRYQETQYF | TGCGCCAGCAGCTTCGTGACAGGACGGTACCAAGAGACCCAGTACTTC | . | . | TRBJ2-5 | TRBV5-1
CASLLRGQPQHF | TGTGCCAGCCTCCTGAGGGGTCAGCCCCAGCATTTT | . | . | TRBJ1-5 | TRBV6-6
CASKPDAGSRGGANVLTF | TGTGCCAGCAAACCCGACGCAGGGTCAAGAGGTGGGGCCAACGTCCTGACTTTC | . | few | TRBJ2-6 | TRBV27
CASSQPDYSDTQYF | TGTGCCAGCAGCCAGCCGGACTACTCAGATACGCAGTATTTT | . | . | TRBJ2-3 | TRBV4-2
CASSGGTSGTDTQYF | TGTGCCAGCAGTGGGGGGACTAGCGGAACAGATACGCAGTATTTT | TRBD2 | many | TRBJ2-3 | TRBV12-3/TRBV12-4
CASSTRTDTGELFF | TGTGCCAGCAGCACCAGGACGGACACCGGGGAGCTGTTTTTT | . | many | TRBJ2-2 | TRBV5-5
CASSRGDRTEAFF | TGTGCCAGCAGCCGGGGGGACCGGACTGAAGCTTTCTTT | . | . | TRBJ1-1 | TRBV5-4
CATSQRGDEYEQYF | TGTGCCACCAGCCAACGGGGAGACGAATACGAGCAGTACTTC | . | few | TRBJ2-7 | TRBV15
CASSQDKLYEQYF | TGTGCCAGCAGCCAAGATAAGCTCTACGAGCAGTACTTC | . | many | TRBJ2-7 | TRBV4-2
CSVTLAGRGDTQYF | TGCAGCGTTACCTTAGCGGGGAGAGGAGATACGCAGTATTTT | TRBD2 | . | TRBJ2-3 | TRBV29-1
CASSYWRLAGYEQYF | TGTGCCAGCAGTTACTGGAGACTAGCGGGGTACGAGCAGTACTTC | TRBD2 | few | TRBJ2-7 | TRBV6-5
CAIQSKLMRPQHF | TGTGCCATCCAAAGTAAGTTGATGCGCCCCCAGCATTTT | . | . | TRBJ1-5 | TRBV10-3
CASSQDPTGGPNNEQFF | TGCGCCAGCAGCCAAGATCCAACGGGGGGACCAAACAATGAGCAGTTCTTC | TRBD2 | . | TRBJ2-1 | TRBV4-3
CATSSPGAGNTIYF | TGTGCCACCAGTTCCCCAGGGGCTGGAAACACCATATATTTT | . | . | TRBJ1-3 | TRBV15
CASSLYLANSPLHF | TGCGCCAGCAGCTTGTACCTTGCTAATTCACCCCTCCACTTT | . | many | TRBJ1-6 | TRBV5-1
CASSTLQGPNYGYTF | TGTGCCAGCAGTACTTTACAGGGTCCAAACTATGGCTACACCTTC | . | . | TRBJ1-2 | TRBV6-6
CAWSAAPESGELFF | TGTGCCTGGAGTGCGGCTCCGGAGTCCGGGGAGCTGTTTTTT | . | many | TRBJ2-2 | TRBV30
CASSLGLGRRGQLGSPLHF | TGTGCCAGCAGTTTAGGTTTGGGACGTCGGGGACAATTAGGGTCACCCCTCCACTTT | . | . | TRBJ1-6 | TRBV28
CASSLEGVYSYNEQFF | TGTGCCAGCAGCTTGGAAGGGGTGTACTCCTACAATGAGCAGTTCTTC | . | . | TRBJ2-1 | TRBV5-5
CASESADTQYF | TGCGCCAGCGAGAGTGCAGATACGCAGTATTTT | . | few | TRBJ2-3 | TRBV10-2
CASSPGQGPNYGYTF | TGTGCCAGCTCACCAGGTCAGGGGCCTAACTATGGCTACACCTTC | . | few | TRBJ1-2 | TRBV18
CASSAAGTGDTDTQYF | TGCGCCAGCAGCGCAGCCGGGACAGGGGATACAGATACGCAGTATTTT | TRBD1 | few | TRBJ2-3 | TRBV5-1
CASSQDRGGADTQYF | TGCGCCAGCAGCCAAGATAGGGGGGGGGCAGATACGCAGTATTTT | . | many | TRBJ2-3 | TRBV4-1
CASSLAGGTSPGELFF | TGCGCCAGCAGCTTGGCCGGGGGGACAAGCCCCGGGGAGCTGTTTTTT | . | few | TRBJ2-2 | TRBV5-1
CASSHPPGALGYTF | TGTGCCAGCAGCCATCCCCCCGGGGCGCTGGGCTACACCTTC | . | . | TRBJ1-2 | TRBV7-2
CASSLRTSGGPSQETQYF | TGCGCCAGCAGCCTACGGACTAGCGGGGGCCCTTCCCAAGAGACCCAGTACTTC | TRBD2 | many | TRBJ2-5 | TRBV5-1
CASSFVPEETQYF | TGTGCCAGCAGTTTCGTGCCCGAAGAGACCCAGTACTTC | . | few | TRBJ2-5 | TRBV12-3/TRBV12-4
CASSIRGDRATEAFF | TGTGCCAGTAGTATAAGGGGAGACAGGGCTACTGAAGCTTTCTTT | TRBD1 | . | TRBJ1-1 | TRBV19
CSAKRWTGNNEQFF | TGCAGTGCCAAAAGGTGGACAGGGAACAATGAGCAGTTCTTC | TRBD1 | . | TRBJ2-1 | TRBV20-1
CASSWTYNEQFF | TGTGCCAGCAGCTGGACCTACAATGAGCAGTTCTTC | . | few | TRBJ2-1 | TRBV2
CASSYLRGLWAFF | TGTGCCAGCAGTTACCTCAGGGGGCTGTGGGCTTTCTTT | TRBD1 | few | TRBJ1-1 | TRBV12-3/TRBV12-4